This passage covers 2 T cell receptor beta chains from one sample sequenced in a study of response to subunit inactivated influenza vaccine. One entry per CDR3 protein results from TCRdb running MiXCR on the RT-PCR reads. The data contain 600,000 to 850,000 distinct CDR3 sequences, approximately 15% of them singletons. This specimen was PBMCs from blood, taken 14 to 15 days before vaccination. The receptor source for this set is a man in his fifties or sixties who received an inactivated influenza vaccine.

With regard to this clonotype: With a much larger clone just one base away, this may be a read error. The V gene is TRBV12-3 or TRBV12-4, the J gene TRBJ2-1, with a possible D match to TRBD1 (5 bases). This CDR3 spans 14 amino acids. The V and J ends lost 9 bases and 3 bases respectively, with 15 bases between them. CDR3 bases: TGTGCCAGTCTGACCTGGGGCGGCTACAATGAGCAGTTCTTC. Protein: CASLTWGGYNEQFF.

The rearrangement links TRBV7-3 to TRBJ2-2; possible D gene TRBD2, 5 bases. V lost 0 bases and J lost 2, with 10 bases in between. The CDR3 spans 16 residues. The germline V gene encodes CDR1 SGHTA and CDR2 FQGTGA. CDR3 nucleotides: TGTGCCAGCAGCTTAACTTCGCGGACTAACACCGGGGAGCTGTTTTTT. This codes for CASSLTSRTNTGELFF.